The entry that follows covers one TCR beta chain sequence. The data belong to a study of regulatory T cells in long-lasting Graves disease. The trim removed 6 bases at V and 5 bases at J, leaving 12 bases unmatched. CDR3 size: 16 residues. Germline V gives CDR1 MGHRA, CDR2 YSYEKL. The time point: newly diagnosed GD, antithyroid drugs for less than 3 months. With RNA extracted from PBMCs as input, the TCR library was made. TCR beta libraries were built with iRepertoire HTBI primers and Arm-PCR of CDR3 regions. TCRdb used MiXCR to reprocess the multiplex PCR reads, holding one entry per CDR3 protein. The sample comprises 350,000 to 450,000 distinct CDR3 sequences, under 15% of which are singletons, and approximately 16% rests with the top ten. The same data also went into a second study, on T cells in Graves' hyperthyroidism and ophthalmopathy. That work adds: Graves' hyperthyroidism was deemed stable given no ophthalmopathy progression within 18 months. Patients were excluded for uncontrolled infection, other autoimmune disease, pregnancy or lactation. Using the HTBI primer set, a first-round RT-PCR was run on the TCR CDR3.

The specimen comprised peripheral blood mononuclear cells (PBMCs), sampled at new diagnosis, from a patient treated with antithyroid drugs. The TCR originated in a woman aged 25 to 39 with Graves disease. J is TRBJ2-2 and V is TRBV4-1; 7 bases are shared with TRBD2. The CDR3 here is CASSPPAGARTGELFF. The CDR3 DNA sequence: TGCGCCAGCAGTCCTCCGGCGGGAGCTAGGACCGGGGAGCTGTTTTTT.